A single sample gave rise to the 8 T cell receptor beta chains below, sequenced in a study of identical twins. TCRdb processed the 5' RACE reads anew with MiXCR; each CDR3 protein has one entry. The sample contains some 1,600,000 distinct CDR3 sequences, roughly 35% of which appear only once. Sample: cord blood. Receptor source: a newborn girl in good health.

With respect to this clonotype: Just one base apart from a much larger clone, this may be a read error. The chain joins TRBV12-3 or TRBV12-4 to TRBJ2-5; possibly TRBD2 for D (5 bases). The length of the CDR3 is 13 residues. CDR3 in amino acids: CASRLDAQEAQYF. For the CDR3, the DNA is TGTGCCAGCAGACTAGATGCCCAAGAGGCCCAGTACTTC.

The chain couples TRBV24-1 to TRBJ2-3; TRBD1 aligns across 7 bases. Per germline, CDR1 KGHDR and CDR2 SFDVKD. V shed 3 bases and J 2 bases; nucleotides not matched to a gene: 4. The CDR3 has 15 residues. The CDR3 here is CATSDPGQNTDTQYF. CDR3 DNA: TGTGCCACCAGTGATCCGGGACAGAACACAGATACGCAGTATTTT.

About this clonotype: A much larger clone lies a single base off, so this may be a read error. The V and J genes are TRBV12-3 or TRBV12-4 and TRBJ2-5; 9 nucleotides align to TRBD2. The J call is in doubt because the DNA end fits TRBJ2-1 better. The CDR3 is made up of 15 amino acids. The chain's CDR3 is CASSLGGLALKTQFF. The CDR3 nucleotides read TGTGCCAGCAGTTTAGGGGGACTAGCTCTGAAGACCCAGTTCTTC.

There are a few counts of this clonotype. V usage is TRBV28 and J usage is TRBJ2-5; 14 bases align to TRBD2. Germline loops: CDR1 MDHEN, CDR2 SYDVKM. This CDR3 has 20 residues. V gave up 3 bases and J gave up 1 base; unmatched junction bases: 13. CDR3 coding DNA: TGTGCCAGCAGTTTCCACTTTCCGGGACTAGCGGGAGTGCCCCAAGAGACCCAGTACTTC. As protein: CASSFHFPGLAGVPQETQYF.

J is TRBJ2-1 and V is TRBV20-1; 7 positions agree with TRBD2. The CDR3 covers 19 residues. CDR1 and CDR2 (germline): DFQATT, SNEGSKA (reference sequence). V lost 0 bases, J lost 0 bases, and 14 bases stayed unmatched. CDR3 in DNA: TGCAGTGCTAGAGAGGGCCCGGGACTATCCTACAGCTCCTACAATGAGCAGTTCTTC. This codes for CSAREGPGLSYSSYNEQFF.

CDR3 protein: CASSPTTVDGYTF. CDR3 nucleotides: TGTGCCAGCTCACCCACGACAGTGGATGGCTACACCTTC. This sequence joins TRBV18 and TRBJ1-2; D perhaps matches TRBD1 (5 bases). V was clipped by 3 bases and J by 6 bases, with 11 bases between them. The CDR3 runs to 13 residues. The germline V gene encodes CDR1 KGHSH and CDR2 LQKENI. The full variable domain, completed using reference TRBV18 and TRBJ1-2, is NAGVMQNPRHLVRRRGQEARLRCSPMKGHSHVYWYRQLPEEGLKFMVYLQKENIIDESGMPKERFSAEFPKEGPSILRIQQVVRGDSAAYFCASSPTTVDGYTFGSGTRLTVV.

The gene calls are TRBV6-1 and TRBJ1-1, with D perhaps matching TRBD1 (6 bases). The V end lost 6 bases, the J end lost 1 base, and 12 bases lay between the germline ends. CDR3 length: 14 amino acids. Germline loops: CDR1 MNHNS, CDR2 SASEGT. The CDR3 here is CASRETTGNTEAFF. CDR3 in DNA: TGTGCCAGCAGAGAAACGACAGGGAACACTGAAGCTTTCTTT.

The J gene is TRBJ2-3, the V gene TRBV5-1; D is unresolved. The ends were cut back, 0 bases at V and 0 bases at J, with 11 bases in the middle. Germline-derived CDR1 and CDR2 are SGHRS and YFSETQ. The CDR3 is 16 residues long. The CDR3 here is CASSLVYAGSTDTQYF. CDR3 bases: TGCGCCAGCAGCTTGGTCTACGCAGGTAGCACAGATACGCAGTATTTT.